This T cell receptor (beta chain) was retrieved from a study of response to subunit inactivated influenza vaccine. TCRdb ran MiXCR on the RT-PCR reads and lists one entry per CDR3 protein. The sample records 500,000 to 700,000 distinct CDR3 sequences, under 30% being singletons. Trimming took 3 bases from V and 6 from J, leaving 15 bases between them. Germline V gene lookup returns CDR1 MDHEN and CDR2 SYDVKM. This CDR3 region has 14 residues. The sample was also reused in another study, on T cells expressing NK-cell markers. From that paper: Making the TCR beta cDNA relied on 5'RACE template switching with UMIs. Out of eight donors sequenced, seven tested HCMV-seropositive and the remaining one seronegative. Roughly 1.0-7.0% of CD8+ T cells in about six donors belonged to dominant NKG2C+ clonotypes. The same clonotypes also predominated in the CD3+CD56-NKG2C+ fraction of several donors.

This receptor was obtained from a man in his fifties or sixties who received an inactivated influenza vaccine. The specimen was CD4+ T cells sorted from PBMCs, collected 11 to 12 days after vaccination. This rearrangement joins TRBV28 to TRBJ2-7; D might be TRBD2 (6 bases). The CDR3 region is CASSFWQGGSEQYF. CDR3 coding DNA: TGTGCCAGCAGTTTTTGGCAGGGAGGCTCCGAGCAGTACTTC.